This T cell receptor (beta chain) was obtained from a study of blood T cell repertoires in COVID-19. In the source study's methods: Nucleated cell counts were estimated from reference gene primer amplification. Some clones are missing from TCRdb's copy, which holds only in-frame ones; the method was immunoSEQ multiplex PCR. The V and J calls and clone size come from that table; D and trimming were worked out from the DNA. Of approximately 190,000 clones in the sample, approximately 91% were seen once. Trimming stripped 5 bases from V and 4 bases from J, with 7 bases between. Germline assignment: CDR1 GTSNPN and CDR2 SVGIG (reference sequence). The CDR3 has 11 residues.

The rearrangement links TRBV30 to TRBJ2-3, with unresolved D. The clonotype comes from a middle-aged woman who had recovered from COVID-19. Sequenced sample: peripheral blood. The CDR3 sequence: CAWALSDTQYF. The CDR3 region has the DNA TGTGCCTGGGCTTTATCAGATACGCAGTATTTT.